What follows are 15 T cell receptor beta chains derived from one specimen sequenced in a study of blood T cells in healthy people across ages. Sample-barcoded 5' priming and a J-beta primer mix drove a second PCR of about 6 to 12 cycles. TCRdb ran MiXCR on the 5' RACE reads and lists one entry per CDR3 protein. The profile shows approximately 1,100,000 distinct CDR3 sequences, 40% to 50% of them singletons. Sequenced input: blood. Receptors originate from a woman aged 55-70 years in good health.

This clonotype was observed a few times. This rearrangement joins TRBV6-2 or TRBV6-3 to TRBJ2-7; tentatively, D is TRBD2 (6 bases). Trimming left V 8 bases short and J 3 bases short, with 11 bases between. CDR3 length: 12 amino acids. Germline V gene lookup returns CDR1 MNHEY and CDR2 SVGEGT. In nucleotides, the CDR3 is TGTGCCAGCGGGCGGGGTGACTACGAGCAGTACTTC. It is translated as CASGRGDYEQYF.

The sample holds a few counts of this clonotype. This chain connects TRBV27 to TRBJ2-1; 7 nucleotides line up with TRBD2. CDR1 and CDR2 (germline): MNHEY, SMNVEV (reference sequence). The CDR3 contains 14 residues. V shed 5 bases and J 7 bases; nucleotides not matched to a gene: 8. Written as DNA, the CDR3 is TGTGCCAGCAGTCGCTTGCGGGAGTGGAATGAGCAGTTCTTC. Its protein product is CASSRLREWNEQFF.

This clonotype was detected ten times or more. V and J are TRBV20-1 and TRBJ2-4; 8 nucleotides match TRBD2. The trim removed 6 bases at V and 8 bases at J, leaving 12 bases unmatched. The CDR3 is 14 residues long. Germline values: CDR1 DFQATT, CDR2 SNEGSKA (reference sequence). The CDR3 spells CSAPKRGGADIQYF. In DNA, the CDR3 is TGCAGTGCCCCTAAACGGGGGGGCGCGGACATTCAGTACTTC.

The V gene is TRBV2, the J gene TRBJ1-2; D possibly corresponds to TRBD1 (5 bases). The CDR3 covers 13 residues. CDR1 is SNHLY and CDR2 is FYNNEI in the germline V gene. Trimming cost V 10 bases and J 8 bases, with 20 bases left between them. DNA for the CDR3: TGTGCCACCAACGAGGGGCAGCCTCGCGGCTACACCTTC. Its translation is CATNEGQPRGYTF. The whole variable domain, filled in from reference TRBV2 and TRBJ1-2, reads EPEVTQTPSHQVTQMGQEVILRCVPISNHLYFYWYRQILGQKVEFLVSFYNNEISEKSEIFDDQFSVERPDGSNFTLKIRSTKLEDSAMYFCATNEGQPRGYTFGSGTRLTVV.

This clonotype was counted many times. The V gene is TRBV20-1, the J gene TRBJ2-4; no clear D gene. V was shortened by 0 bases and J by 0 bases, with 9 bases between the two germline ends. In germline, CDR1 is DFQATT, CDR2 SNEGSKA (reference sequence). The CDR3 is 15 amino acids. The CDR3 DNA reads TGCAGTGCTAGAGATCACCGATTAGCCAAAAACATTCAGTACTTC. This sequence encodes CSARDHRLAKNIQYF.

This clonotype has a handful of counts. V is TRBV20-1 and J is TRBJ2-3; TRBD2 agrees at 14 bases. Germline V CDR1 and CDR2: DFQATT, SNEGSKA (reference sequence). V was clipped by 5 bases and J by 4 bases; unmatched bases: 5. CDR3 length equals 15 residues. The CDR3 region is CSAPGTSGSSDTQYF. The CDR3, as DNA: TGCAGTGCTCCCGGGACTAGCGGGAGTTCAGATACGCAGTATTTT.

This clonotype was seen once. This chain links TRBV30 with TRBJ2-3, with 7 bases that match TRBD1. Unmatched junction bases numbered 6, after V lost 0 bases and J lost 3 bases. The CDR3 loop spans 15 amino acids. Looked up from germline, CDR1 is GTSNPN and CDR2 is SVGIG (reference sequence). The CDR3 nucleotides read TGTGCCTGGAGTGTTGACAGGGAGTTGACAGATACGCAGTATTTT. It translates to CAWSVDRELTDTQYF. Supplemented by reference TRBV30 and TRBJ2-3, the full variable domain reads SQTIHQWPATLVQPVGSPLSLECTVEGTSNPNLYWYRQAAGRGLQLLFYSVGIGQISSEVPQNLSASRPQDRQFILSSKKLLLSDSGFYLCAWSVDRELTDTQYFGPGTRLTVL.

This clonotype was recorded once. V usage is TRBV30 and J usage is TRBJ2-2, with a weak D call TRBD2 (6 bases). CDR1 GTSNPN and CDR2 SVGIG come from the germline V gene (reference sequence). The CDR3 extends over 14 amino acids. V was pared by 5 bases and J by 5 bases, with 15 bases between. CDR3 bases: TGTGCCTGGTGGCCCGGGGGTTATACCGGGGAGCTGTTTTTT. Protein product: CAWWPGGYTGELFF.

This clonotype has just a few counts. The genes are TRBV20-1 and TRBJ2-1, with 8 bases matching TRBD2. The length of the CDR3 is 14 residues. With 5 bases clipped from V and 5 bases from J, the junction kept 8 bases outside the gene matches. In germline, CDR1 is DFQATT, CDR2 SNEGSKA (reference sequence). DNA of the CDR3: TGCAGTGCTGTAGCGGGACAACTGGACAATGAGCAGTTCTTC. This translates into CSAVAGQLDNEQFF.

The sample holds many counts of this clonotype. The chain employs TRBV20-1 and TRBJ2-5, with D possibly matching TRBD1 (6 bases). This CDR3 has 14 amino acids. The V gene's germline CDR1 is DFQATT and CDR2 SNEGSKA (reference sequence). V lost 1 base and J 5 bases, leaving 14 bases between the germline ends. The CDR3 DNA is TGCAGTGCTAGAGTTGACACAAGGGGGGAGACCCAGTACTTC. Residues: CSARVDTRGETQYF.

This clonotype has more than one count but fewer than ten. The rearrangement links TRBV11-1 to TRBJ2-5; 7 bases fit TRBD1. Germline V gene lookup returns CDR1 SGHAT and CDR2 FQDESV (reference sequence). This CDR3 is built from 13 residues. Trimming cost V 6 bases and J 7 bases; bases outside gene matches: 8. In DNA form, the CDR3 reads TGTGCCAGCAGATACAGGGGTCTCGGGACCCAGTACTTC. Its protein is CASRYRGLGTQYF. The full variable domain, rest sourced from reference TRBV11-1 and TRBJ2-5, is EAEVAQSPRYKITEKSQAVAFWCDPISGHATLYWYRQILGQGPELLVQFQDESVVDDSQLPKDRFSAERLKGVDSTLKIQPAELGDSAMYLCASRYRGLGTQYFGPGTRLLVL.

The sample holds one count of this clonotype. One junction end does not reproduce the germline sequence, and a read error may be involved. The V and J genes are TRBV20-1 and TRBJ1-2; D is perhaps TRBD1 (6 bases). Germline CDR1 and CDR2: DFQATT and SNEGSKA (reference sequence). This CDR3 comprises 12 residues. The CDR3 spells CSAHPGDYDYTF. CDR3 coding DNA: TGCAGTGCCCACCCAGGGGACTATGACTACACCTTC.

This clonotype was seen a handful of times. The chain uses TRBV18 and TRBJ2-1, with TRBD2 identical over 7 bases. Germline lookup yields CDR1 KGHSH and CDR2 LQKENI. This CDR3 region has 15 residues. V was pared by 2 bases and J by 7 bases, with 8 bases of the junction left unmatched. CDR3 in amino acids: CASSPWGRAGNEQFF. DNA of the CDR3: TGTGCCAGCTCACCATGGGGGAGGGCCGGAAATGAGCAGTTCTTC.

This rearrangement joins TRBV13 to TRBJ2-5, with D maybe TRBD1 (5 bases). There are 12 residues in the CDR3. V was cut by 5 bases and J by 11 bases, with 15 bases left in between. The germline gives CDR1 PRHDT, CDR2 FYEKMQ (reference sequence). The CDR3 coding sequence is TGTGCCAGCAGCCAGACAGATATAGAGCAGTACTTC. It encodes CASSQTDIEQYF.

The chain is built from TRBV25-1 and TRBJ2-7, with 8 positions matching TRBD2. Trimming cost V 1 base and J 1 base; bases outside gene matches: 9. The CDR3 is 17 amino acids. CDR1 and CDR2 (germline): MGHDK, SYGVNS. The CDR3 coding sequence is TGTGCCAGCAGTGAATTCGTCAGCGGGAGCGAGTCCTACGAGCAGTACTTC. This sequence encodes CASSEFVSGSESYEQYF.